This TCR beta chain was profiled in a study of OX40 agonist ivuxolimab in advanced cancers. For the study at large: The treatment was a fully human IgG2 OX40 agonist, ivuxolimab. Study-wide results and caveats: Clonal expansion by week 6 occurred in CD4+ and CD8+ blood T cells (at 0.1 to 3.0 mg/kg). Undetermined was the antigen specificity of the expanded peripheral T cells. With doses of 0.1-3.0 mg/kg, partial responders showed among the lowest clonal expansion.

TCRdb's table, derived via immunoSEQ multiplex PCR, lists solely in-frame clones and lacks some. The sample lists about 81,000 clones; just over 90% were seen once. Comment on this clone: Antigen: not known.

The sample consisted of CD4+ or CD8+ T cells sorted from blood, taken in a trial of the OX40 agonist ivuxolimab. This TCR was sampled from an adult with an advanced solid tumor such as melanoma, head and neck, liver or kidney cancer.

CDR3 in amino acids: CASAPGRLQETQYF. In DNA, the CDR3 is TGTGCCAGCGCCCCGGGACGTCTGCAAGAGACCCAGTACTTC. The chain recombines TRBV27 with TRBJ2-5; D may correspond to TRBD1 or TRBD2 (5 bases each). CDR3 length: 14 residues. V lost 8 bases and J lost 2, with 15 bases in between. The V gene's germline CDR1 is MNHEY and CDR2 SMNVEV (reference sequence).